This T cell receptor (beta chain) was identified during a study of shared clonotypes between healthy human individuals. The CDR3 contains 13 residues. In germline, CDR1 is SNHLY, CDR2 FYNNEI. V lost 6 bases to trimming and J lost 2 bases, with 8 bases between them. Profiled with immunoSEQ multiplex PCR; TCRdb holds only in-frame clones, not every one. The repertoire includes approximately 1.5 million clones, just under 99% of them detected once, and 0.36% sits in the top ten. The TCR comes from a man in his thirties or forties in good health. This sequence joins TRBV2 and TRBJ1-5, with D hard to call. The sample taken for sequencing was naive CD4+ T cells sorted from blood. Subset denoted: CD45RA+ positively selected. CDR3: CASRKEGNQPQHF. The CDR3 nucleotides are TGTGCCAGCAGGAAAGAGGGCAATCAGCCCCAGCATTTT.